This T cell receptor (beta chain) was observed in a study of T cell clones after liver transplantation. Trimming removed 8 bases from V and 5 bases from J, with 12 bases in between. Germline V lookup: CDR1 WSHSY, CDR2 SAAADI. The CDR3 runs 12 residues. Generated by immunoSEQ multiplex PCR, the TCRdb table keeps only in-frame clones and is missing some. The repertoire consists of about 99,000 clones, with around four fifths occurring once and the leading ten covering about 1%. This specimen was CD4+ T cells from blood, taken before liver transplant. The clonotype was recovered from a human donor who received a liver transplant. V and J are TRBV10-2 and TRBJ1-2; D may be TRBD1 (6 bases). The CDR3 sequence: CASGGARYGYTF. CDR3 nucleotides: TGCGCCAGCGGGGGGGCGAGGTATGGCTACACCTTC.